This TCR beta chain was found in a study of T-cell reconstitution after alpha-beta-depleted transplantation in children. Germline CDR1 LNHDA, CDR2 SQIVND (reference sequence). Trimming took 3 bases from V and 0 from J; bases not matched to a gene: 0. This CDR3 is built from 15 residues. For TCRbeta, the library was prepared with unique molecular identifiers. TCRdb called the PCR reads again in MiXCR, with one record for every CDR3 protein. The table has over 200,000 distinct CDR3 sequences, roughly 10% seen once. Study-wide results and limits: The study traced high day-60 TCRbeta diversity in some patients to surviving recipient T cells and thymic progenitors. Reportedly, roughly two months post-transplant, alpha-beta T cells arose from several hundred expanded graft clones. Fresh T-cell production supplied most of the T-cell counts and diversity seen one year after transplant.

This clonotype was counted ten times or more. No antigen is known for it. This TCR came from a child under two years old with acute myeloid leukemia, due to receive a stem cell transplant. Sequenced material: PBMCs, taken before TCRalphabeta/CD19-depleted stem cell transplant. This chain links TRBV19 with TRBJ1-2; TRBD1 agrees at 11 bases. The CDR3 reads CASSMGQGANYGYTF. The DNA for the CDR3 is TGTGCCAGTAGTATGGGACAGGGGGCTAACTATGGCTACACCTTC.